This TCR beta chain originates from a study of blood T cell repertoires in COVID-19. Study-level background: The United States, Italy and Spain provided the acute and convalescent COVID-19 samples. In each case, the material was cDNA or gDNA derived from T cells, B-cell-depleted T cells, or PBMCs.

Authors' data handling: From reference gene primer amplification, estimates of nucleated cell counts were derived. Clones were read by immunoSEQ multiplex PCR, and TCRdb kept only the in-frame ones, dropping some. That table supplies the V and J calls and clone size; D and trimming were determined from the DNA. The sample lists approximately 220,000 clones; roughly 88% were seen once. Germline lookup yields CDR1 MNHEY and CDR2 SMNVEV (reference sequence). The CDR3 loop spans 13 amino acids. Trimming left V 5 bases short and J 7 bases short, with 14 bases between. The sequence derives from a man aged 40-50 years with acute or convalescent COVID-19. The sequenced sample consisted of peripheral blood. This chain joins TRBV27 and TRBJ1-2, with D possibly matching TRBD1 (6 bases). Here the CDR3 reads CASSPRGAGGYTF. In DNA, the CDR3 is TGTGCCAGCAGTCCCAGGGGCGCGGGTGGCTACACCTTC.